This T cell receptor (beta chain) was captured by sequencing in a study of Ad26.COV2.S vaccination and SARS-CoV-2 variants. Germline V gene lookup returns CDR1 SGHVS and CDR2 FQNEAQ. CDR3 length equals 14 residues. V gave up 4 bases and J gave up 6 bases, with 15 bases separating them. Some clones are missing from TCRdb's copy, which holds only in-frame ones; the method was immunoSEQ multiplex PCR. The sample yields around 340,000 clones, approximately 86% seen once. Stated treatment: roughly 20 received Ad26.COV2.S at low or high dose, single or two shots; several received placebo; per-sample allocation not given. The samples date from day 63 after the first vaccine or placebo injection. An Ad26 vector carrying the Wuhan-strain SARS-CoV-2 spike served as the vaccine.

V is TRBV7-8 and J is TRBJ1-2; no clear D gene. The sample here was peripheral blood, taken in a trial of Ad26.COV2.S vaccine versus placebo. The sequence came from a person aged 18-60 years who received the Ad26.COV2.S COVID-19 vaccine or a placebo. The CDR3 protein is CASSSLGRKDGYTF. For the CDR3, the DNA is TGTGCCAGCAGCTCGTTGGGCCGCAAGGATGGCTACACCTTC.